The entry below describes one T cell receptor beta chain. This sample is part of a study of OX40 agonist ivuxolimab in advanced cancers. CDR3 length: 14 amino acids. Germline values: CDR1 GTSNPN, CDR2 SVGIG (reference sequence). V was clipped by 4 bases and J by 5 bases; unmatched bases: 5. TCRdb keeps only in-frame clones here, not all; method: immunoSEQ multiplex PCR. The sample has roughly 36,000 clones, about 74% seen once. This TCR was recovered from an adult with an advanced solid tumor such as melanoma, head and neck, liver or kidney cancer. V is TRBV30 and J is TRBJ2-1, with 10 bases identical to TRBD1. The specimen was CD4+ or CD8+ T cells sorted from blood, collected in a trial of the OX40 agonist ivuxolimab. CDR3 sequence reads: CAWNTGTGDNEQFF. The CDR3, as DNA: TGTGCCTGGAATACCGGGACAGGGGACAATGAGCAGTTCTTC.